The clone carrying this T cell receptor beta chain has more than one count but fewer than ten. TCRdb re-derived calls from the 5' RACE reads in MiXCR, one entry per CDR3 protein. The table lists roughly 240,000 distinct CDR3 sequences, around 7% of them singletons. This sample stems from a study of identical twins. Between the trimmed V and J ends, which lost 3 bases and 3 bases, there was a span of 12 bases. This CDR3 contains 15 residues. The germline CDR1 and CDR2 sequences are SGHVS and FNYEAQ. The data were also submitted as part of a second study, on yellow fever vaccine responses in identical twins.

The rearrangement links TRBV7-6 to TRBJ2-1; D gene ambiguous. Material: memory (CD45RO+) T cells sorted from blood. The source is a young woman in good health. The CDR3 loop is CASSFLDTVYNEQFF. CDR3 sequence (DNA): TGTGCCAGCAGCTTCCTAGACACTGTCTACAATGAGCAGTTCTTC. The whole variable domain, filled in from reference TRBV7-6 and TRBJ2-1, reads GAGVSQSPRYKVTKRGQDVALRCDPISGHVSLYWYRQALGQGPEFLTYFNYEAQQDKSGLPNDRFSAERPEGSISTLTIQRTEQRDSAMYRCASSFLDTVYNEQFFGPGTRLTVL.